Listed below are T cell receptor beta chains from one sample, sequenced in a study of control samples from healthy donors and cancer patients. The data were produced by immunoSEQ multiplex PCR, yet TCRdb's version contains in-frame clones alone and is incomplete. Of 75,000 to 95,000 clones detected, 90% appear once; the ten largest clones hold over 3%. Sequenced input: blood. The receptors were gathered from a woman younger than 35 in good health. Each CDR3 is given with its conserved first and last residue. The D gene is left open where the match is weak. Expanded clones get a size class; other rows say once, few or many, or leave the size out.

>TRBJ1-4|TRBV5-6|once|-
CASSLVGLNEKLFF
TGTGCCAGCAGCTTGGTTGGTTTAAATGAAAAACTGTTTTTT
>TRBJ2-5|TRBV7-2|-|-
CASSLAGRQETQYF
TGTGCCAGCAGCTTAGCGGGGCGTCAAGAGACCCAGTACTTC
>TRBJ1-1|TRBV6-5|once|-
CASSPLSRGAFF
TGTGCCAGCAGTCCATTAAGCAGGGGAGCTTTCTTT
>TRBJ1-1|TRBV11-2|-|-
CASSLGPGGSEEAFF
TGTGCCAGCAGCTTAGGTCCCGGGGGCTCCGAGGAAGCTTTCTTT
>TRBJ1-2|TRBV12-3/TRBV12-4|-|-
CASQGTNYGYTF
TGTGCCAGCCAGGGAACTAACTATGGCTACACCTTC
>TRBJ1-1|TRBV3-1/TRBV3-2|-|-
CASSQDVGGYTEAFF
TGTGCCAGCAGCCAAGATGTCGGGGGTTACACTGAAGCTTTCTTT
>TRBJ1-1|TRBV12-3/TRBV12-4|once|TRBD1
CASTTGRNTEAFF
TGTGCCAGTACGACAGGGAGGAACACTGAAGCTTTCTTT
>TRBJ2-1|TRBV13|-|-
CASSPTATVHNEQFF
TGTGCCAGCAGCCCGACTGCGACAGTACACAATGAGCAGTTCTTC
>TRBJ1-1|TRBV12-3/TRBV12-4|-|-
CASSTDLDEAFF
TGTGCCAGCAGTACCGACCTTGATGAAGCTTTCTTT
>TRBJ2-1|TRBV6-4|many|TRBD2
CASSGLAGGKDEQFF
TGTGCCAGCAGCGGACTAGCGGGGGGGAAGGATGAGCAGTTCTTC
>TRBJ2-7|TRBV7-9|-|TRBD2
CAWGEGFYEQYF
TGTGCCTGGGGGGAGGGTTTCTACGAGCAGTACTTC
>TRBJ2-5|TRBV18|-|-
CASSFAAQETQYF
TGTGCCAGCTCATTTGCAGCACAAGAGACCCAGTACTTC
>TRBJ2-3|TRBV27|-|-
CASIPGGGPTDTQYF
TGTGCCAGCATCCCAGGAGGGGGACCCACAGATACGCAGTATTTT
>TRBJ2-2|TRBV7-3|-|-
CASSLSPGSANTGELFF
TGTGCCAGCAGCCTTTCGCCGGGGTCAGCGAACACCGGGGAGCTGTTTTTT
>TRBJ1-4|TRBV7-2|-|-
CASSLYVANEKLFF
TGTGCCAGCAGCTTATACGTGGCTAATGAAAAACTGTTTTTT
>TRBJ1-1|TRBV7-6|-|-
CASSPRGDGGTEAFF
TGTGCCAGCAGCCCGCGCGGGGATGGGGGCACTGAAGCTTTCTTT
>TRBJ1-2|TRBV4-1|-|-
CASSQQGEVSYGYTF
TGCGCCAGCAGCCAACAGGGAGAGGTCAGCTATGGCTACACCTTC
>TRBJ2-7|TRBV19|-|-
CASSIVEREQYF
TGTGCCAGTAGTATAGTCGAGCGCGAGCAGTACTTC
>TRBJ1-2|TRBV12-5|-|-
CASGLVLGTPPREGYTF
TGTGCTAGTGGTTTGGTACTCGGGACCCCTCCTAGGGAAGGCTACACCTTC
>TRBJ1-4|TRBV20-1|few|-
CSARTEKLFF
TGCAGTGCCCGGACAGAAAAACTGTTTTTT
>TRBJ1-2|TRBV3-1/TRBV3-2|once|-
CASSHPGENHYGYTF
TGTGCCAGCAGCCATCCCGGGGAGAATCACTATGGCTACACCTTC
>TRBJ1-2|TRBV9|-|-
CASSAGGGDYGYTF
TGTGCCAGCAGCGCTGGGGGGGGAGACTATGGCTACACCTTC
>TRBJ1-5|TRBV6-6|-|-
CASSYSRNQPQHF
TGTGCCAGCAGTTACTCAAGAAATCAGCCCCAGCATTTT
>TRBJ1-1|TRBV10-3|few|-
CAAQPGGAGRGMNTEAFF
TGTGCCGCGCAGCCAGGTGGGGCTGGCCGAGGGATGAACACTGAAGCTTTCTTT
>TRBJ2-3|TRBV19|-|TRBD2
CASKVSGGSTDTQYF
TGTGCCAGTAAAGTCAGCGGGGGAAGCACAGATACGCAGTATTTT
>TRBJ2-3|TRBV2|-|-
CASSERGGAVRDTQYF
TGTGCCAGCAGTGAAAGGGGGGGGGCCGTACGGGATACGCAGTATTTT
>TRBJ2-7|TRBV7-3|-|TRBD2
CASSPSSGGRDEQYF
TGTGCCAGCAGCCCTTCTAGCGGGGGCAGGGACGAGCAGTACTTC
>TRBJ2-6|TRBV5-1|-|-
CASFSPTNGANVLTF
TGCGCCAGCTTCTCTCCGACAAATGGGGCCAACGTCCTGACTTTC
>TRBJ2-3|TRBV7-3|-|-
CASSPQGPSTQYF
TGTGCCAGCAGCCCACAGGGCCCGAGCACGCAGTATTTT
>TRBJ2-5|TRBV7-9|-|-
CASSPRPDEETQYF
TGTGCCAGCAGCCCTCGGCCGGATGAAGAGACCCAGTACTTC
>TRBJ1-4|TRBV19|-|TRBD1
CASSIPPGGNEKLFF
TGTGCCAGTAGTATTCCCCCAGGGGGTAATGAAAAACTGTTTTTT
>TRBJ2-5|TRBV21-1|-|-
CASSKSSSGDYQETQYF
TGTGCCAGCAGCAAATCCTCTAGCGGGGACTACCAAGAGACCCAGTACTTC
>TRBJ1-1|TRBV6-5|-|-
CASRDEGPLGTEAFF
TGTGCCAGCAGGGATGAAGGTCCTCTGGGCACTGAAGCTTTCTTT
>TRBJ1-2|TRBV7-9|once|-
CASSLSGHGSYGYTF
TGTGCCAGCAGCTTATCAGGGCATGGGAGCTATGGCTACACCTTC
>TRBJ1-2|TRBV5-8|-|-
CASSLWSGEGGYGYTF
TGTGCCAGCAGCTTGTGGTCAGGAGAAGGGGGCTATGGCTACACCTTC
>TRBJ1-2|TRBV12-3/TRBV12-4|few|-
CASSPSSSYGYTF
TGTGCCAGCAGTCCGAGCTCCTCCTATGGCTACACCTTC
>TRBJ2-2|TRBV2|-|-
CASSLSSVTGELFF
TGTGCCAGCAGTCTAAGTTCCGTCACCGGGGAGCTGTTTTTT
>TRBJ2-1|TRBV2|-|-
CASSEDRRDNEQFF
TGTGCCAGCAGTGAGGACAGGAGGGACAATGAGCAGTTCTTC
>TRBJ2-7|TRBV20-1|-|-
CSAVPPHEQYF
TGCAGTGCTGTCCCCCCCCACGAGCAGTACTTC
>TRBJ1-2|TRBV29-1|-|-
CSVEDGLYGYTF
TGCAGCGTTGAGGACGGTCTCTATGGCTACACCTTC
>TRBJ1-2|TRBV2|-|-
CASKIQAVYGYTF
TGTGCCAGCAAGATACAGGCTGTCTATGGCTACACCTTC
>TRBJ1-6|TRBV28|once|-
CASSFGINSPLHF
TGTGCCAGCAGTTTCGGCATCAATTCACCCCTCCACTTT
>TRBJ1-1|TRBV27|-|-
CASRPGSDYISVMNTEAFF
TGTGCCAGCAGGCCGGGCTCCGACTATATCTCCGTCATGAACACTGAAGCTTTCTTT
>TRBJ1-1|TRBV5-4|-|-
CASSPGPNTEAFF
TGTGCCAGCAGCCCGGGACCTAACACTGAAGCTTTCTTT
>TRBJ1-2|TRBV6-5|-|TRBD1
CASSMTGDYGYTF
TGTGCCAGCAGCATGACAGGGGACTATGGCTACACCTTC
>TRBJ1-3|TRBV7-9|-|-
CASSPTLNSGNTIYF
TGTGCCAGCAGCCCCACCCTGAACTCTGGAAACACCATATATTTT
>TRBJ2-7|TRBV7-9|-|TRBD2
CASTSPQRGGGNFYEQYF
TGTGCCAGCACCTCTCCCCAGCGGGGGGGAGGAAATTTCTACGAGCAGTACTTC
>TRBJ1-3|TRBV5-5|-|TRBD1
CASSLDRGYGNTIYF
TGTGCCAGCAGCTTAGACAGGGGGTACGGAAACACCATATATTTT
>TRBJ2-2|TRBV19|-|TRBD1
CASTPGGFSYTGELFF
TGTGCCAGTACCCCAGGGGGATTCTCCTACACCGGGGAGCTGTTTTTT
>TRBJ1-3|TRBV3-1/TRBV3-2|once|-
CASSQDKGGLAGNTIYF
TGTGCCAGCAGCCAAGATAAAGGAGGGCTCGCTGGAAACACCATATATTTT
>TRBJ2-6|TRBV5-1|-|-
CASSLAFGFSDSGANVLTF
TGCGCCAGCAGCTTGGCATTTGGCTTTTCAGACTCTGGGGCCAACGTCCTGACTTTC